This T cell receptor beta chain was identified in a study of T cell repertoires in cytomegalovirus infection (dated by TCRdb to between 2018 and 2020). The study in broad terms: Alongside well-studied HLA-B-restricted epitopes, the peptide stimulations were aimed at recently identified HLA-C-restricted CMV epitopes, whose presentation resists viral immunomodulation. The HLA type of each donor mattered for the analysis, because public TCR beta signatures pointed to carriage of CMV infection along with the matching HLA type.

V loses 1 base at its end and J loses 8 bases; junction bases beyond the gene matches: 6. The germline V gene gives CDR1 as SGHVT and CDR2 as SQSDAQ. Spanning cysteine to phenylalanine, the CDR3 consists of 15 amino acids. Just the 45-base CDR3 DNA is kept, in frame starting at base 1. Sequencing was carried out with an Illumina HiSeq 1500. The raw public reads went through TCRdb reprocessing: fastp at Q25, MiXCR clone calling, in-frame beta chains kept. Every CDR3 protein is listed once, alongside the most common genes and DNA of its rows. Here the sample has 700,000 to 950,000 distinct CDR3 sequences; over 25% occur a single time. The biggest ten clones account for 9.5% to 15% of the sample. What this sample's treatment or condition label stands for: in vitro stimulation with specific CMV peptide epitopes to enrich CMV-specific T cells. Beyond this particular receptor, the publication reports: The ex vivo response was dominated by HLA-C-restricted CMV-specific TCR beta clonotypes, which also provided the single most frequent clonotype in two of eight donors. Cumulative frequency of public TCR beta family members discriminated carriers of CMV infection plus the relevant HLA type in this cohort and an independent approximately 340-donor cohort.

To note about this clonotype: The antigen it binds to is not known. Base qualities are missing; no much larger clone stands one base away.

The chain couples TRBV7-4 to TRBJ2-1, with 9 bases in between that match TRBD2. The input for sequencing was cultured CD8+ T cells from PBMCs, taken from culture after CMV antigen stimulation. This TCR was sampled from a human donor in good health (CMV status not recorded). Some clones in this sample may be carry-over from other donors' samples. The CDR3 here reads CASSLELAGFHEQFF. The nucleotide sequence is given as TGTGCCAGCAGCTTAGAGCTAGCGGGGTTCCATGAGCAGTTCTTC. The CDR3 plus the reference TRBV7-4 and TRBJ2-1 genes for the other parts give the full variable domain: GAGVSQSPRYKVAKRGRDVALRCDSISGHVTLYWYRQTLGQGSEVLTYSQSDAQRDKSGRPSGRFSAERPERSVSTLKIQRTEQGDSAVYLCASSLELAGFHEQFFGPGTRLTVL.